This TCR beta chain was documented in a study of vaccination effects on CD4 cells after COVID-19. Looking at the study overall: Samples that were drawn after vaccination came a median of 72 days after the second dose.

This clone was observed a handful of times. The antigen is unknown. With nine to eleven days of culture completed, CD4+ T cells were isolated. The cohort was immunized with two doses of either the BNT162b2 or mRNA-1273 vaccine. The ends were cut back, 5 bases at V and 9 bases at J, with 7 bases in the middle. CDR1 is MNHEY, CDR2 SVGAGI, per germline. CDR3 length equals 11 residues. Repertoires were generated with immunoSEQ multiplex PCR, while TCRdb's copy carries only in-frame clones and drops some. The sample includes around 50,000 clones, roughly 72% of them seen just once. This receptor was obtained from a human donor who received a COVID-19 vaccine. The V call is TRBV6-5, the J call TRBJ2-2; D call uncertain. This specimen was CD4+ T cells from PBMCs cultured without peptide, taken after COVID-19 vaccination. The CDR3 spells CASSTAWELFF. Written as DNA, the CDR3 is TGTGCCAGCAGTACAGCATGGGAGCTGTTTTTT.